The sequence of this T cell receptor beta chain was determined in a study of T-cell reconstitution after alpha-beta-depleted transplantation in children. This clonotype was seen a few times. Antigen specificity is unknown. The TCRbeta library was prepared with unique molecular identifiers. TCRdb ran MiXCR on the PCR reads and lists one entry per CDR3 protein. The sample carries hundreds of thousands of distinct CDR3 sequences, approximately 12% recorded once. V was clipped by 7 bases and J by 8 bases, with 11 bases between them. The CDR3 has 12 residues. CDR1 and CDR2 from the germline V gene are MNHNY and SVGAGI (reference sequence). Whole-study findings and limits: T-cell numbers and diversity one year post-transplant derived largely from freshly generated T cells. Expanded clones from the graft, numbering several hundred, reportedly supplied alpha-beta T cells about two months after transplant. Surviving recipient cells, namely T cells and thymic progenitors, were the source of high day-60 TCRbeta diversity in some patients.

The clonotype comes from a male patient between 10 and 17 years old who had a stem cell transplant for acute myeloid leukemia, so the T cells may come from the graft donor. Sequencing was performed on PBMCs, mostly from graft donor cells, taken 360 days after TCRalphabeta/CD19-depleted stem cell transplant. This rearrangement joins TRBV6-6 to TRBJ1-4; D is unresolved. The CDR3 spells CASTSGLEKLFF. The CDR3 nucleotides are TGTGCCAGCACCTCCGGCCTAGAAAAACTGTTTTTT.